This record looks at one T cell receptor beta chain sequence and its context. Antigen: not known. Trimming took 4 bases from V and 3 from J, leaving 16 bases between them. The CDR3 extends over 15 amino acids. Germline CDR1 reads MDHEN; CDR2 reads SYDVKM. These data belong to a study of Ad26.COV2.S vaccination and SARS-CoV-2 variants. Across the study: This donor came from the COV1001 trial of Ad26.COV2.S. Ad26.COV2.S shots went into the muscle once or twice, 56 days apart. Points from the study as a whole: The study found similar non-spike TCR breadth in vaccine and placebo recipients.

Treatment noted: some 19 received Ad26.COV2.S at low or high dose, single or two shots; about 5 received placebo; per-sample allocation not given. Specimens were obtained on day 63 following the first vaccine or placebo injection. Here immunoSEQ multiplex PCR was the method, and the copy in TCRdb shows in-frame clones only, minus some. The sample carries some 450,000 clones, less than 95% recorded once. Sequenced here: peripheral blood, sampled in a trial of Ad26.COV2.S vaccine versus placebo. This receptor was obtained from a person between 18 and 65 years old who received the Ad26.COV2.S COVID-19 vaccine or a placebo. The rearrangement joins TRBV28 to TRBJ2-7, with D tentatively TRBD1 or TRBD2 (7 bases each). This CDR3 is CASSSLRGGIYEQYF. In DNA, the CDR3 is TGTGCCAGCAGTTCTCTCAGGGGGGGGATCTACGAGCAGTACTTC. Supplemented by reference TRBV28 and TRBJ2-7, the full variable domain reads DVKVTQSSRYLVKRTGEKVFLECVQDMDHENMFWYRQDPGLGLRLIYFSYDVKMKEKGDIPEGYSVSREKKERFSLILESASTNQTSMYLCASSSLRGGIYEQYFGPGTRLTVT.